The present T cell receptor beta chain was sequenced within a study of human T cells and chemical hapten exposure. The time point is: patch test 1, 2 weeks after DPC sensitization. As to treatment: therapeutic diphenylcyclopropenone sensitization with weekly scalp DPC. TCRdb processed the RACE reads anew with MiXCR; each CDR3 protein has one entry. The sample has about 100,000 distinct CDR3 sequences, about 10% seen once. This clonotype appeared many times. V lost 5 bases to trimming and J lost 2 bases, with 8 bases between them. This CDR3 contains 13 residues. CDR1 KGHSH and CDR2 LQKENI come from the germline V gene.

V is TRBV18 and J is TRBJ2-3; D is perhaps TRBD2 (5 bases). The sample in question was whole blood, obtained in connection with sensitization to the hapten diphenylcyclopropenone (DPC). This sequence originates from a woman in her forties with alopecia areata. Some clones in this sample may be carry-over from other donors' samples. The chain's CDR3 is CASSGGATDTQYF. The CDR3 DNA reads as TGTGCCAGCTCAGGAGGTGCCACAGATACGCAGTATTTT.